The T cell receptor beta chain described here comes from a study of radiotherapy plus CTLA-4 blockade in lung cancer. On the study more broadly: An objective response was seen in approximately 17% of patients, and disease control in 25% to 40%. Overall study findings and caveats: The study found tumor-derived TCR clones expanded in blood after radiotherapy plus ipilimumab. Interferon-beta, together with early blood T cell clone dynamics, reportedly best predicted response.

Each patient with chemo-refractory metastatic non-small-cell lung cancer was treated with focal radiation plus CTLA-4 blockade using ipilimumab. For this clone: What it recognizes is unknown.

Data came from immunoSEQ multiplex PCR; TCRdb stores just in-frame clones and leaves some out. The sample lists approximately 50,000 clones; roughly 76% were seen once. Trimming took off 5 bases at V and 1 base at J, with 20 bases between the two ends. The CDR3 has 17 residues. The germline V gene encodes CDR1 LNHDA and CDR2 SQIVND (reference sequence). The V and J genes are TRBV19 and TRBJ1-1; a weak D match, TRBD1 (5 bases). Material: peripheral blood, obtained from a patient treated with radiotherapy plus ipilimumab. The clonotype comes from a human donor with non-small cell lung cancer who had a complete response to radiotherapy plus ipilimumab. CDR3 nucleotide sequence: TGTGCCAGTAGTTTTATGATTGTGGGGGGAAGGAACACTGAAGCTTTCTTT. Protein product: CASSFMIVGGRNTEAFF.